Presented here are 18 T cell receptor beta chains from one specimen sequenced in a study of beta chain features in type 1 diabetes. Study-wide results and caveats: Moderate yet significant TCRB CDR3 shortening was seen in Type 1 diabetes patients in all four CD4+ subsets.

No antigen has been assigned to these receptors. Expressed TCRB transcripts were sequenced, since all the RNA that had been isolated was reverse transcribed. Sequenced by immunoSEQ multiplex PCR; TCRdb stores in-frame clones only, minus some. The sample yields over 600,000 clones, under 15% seen once. Sequenced: naive CD4+ T cells from blood. The receptors derive from a man aged 25 to 45 with type 1 diabetes.

The chain joins TRBV7-9 to TRBJ1-2, with 7 nucleotides matching TRBD1. Germline CDR1 SEHNR, CDR2 FQNEAQ (reference sequence). Germline trimming cut 6 bases from V and 12 bases from J; bases unmatched to any gene: 7. This CDR3 has 11 residues. CDR3 residues: CASSSQGVDTF. CDR3 in DNA: TGTGCCAGCAGTTCGCAGGGGGTTGACACCTTC.

The chain employs TRBV5-8 and TRBJ1-4, with unresolved D. CDR3 length: 14 amino acids. CDR1 is SGHTS, CDR2 YDEGEE, per germline. With 1 base removed from V and 4 bases from J, the gap between germline ends came to 8 bases. The CDR3 DNA is TGTGCCAGCAGCTTGTATTCCCATAATGAAAAACTGTTTTTT. This translates into CASSLYSHNEKLFF.

The rearrangement joins TRBV7-9 to TRBJ1-2, with a tentative D call TRBD1 (5 bases). The V gene lost 11 bases and the J gene lost 8 bases, with 18 bases spanning the gap. Germline values: CDR1 SEHNR, CDR2 FQNEAQ (reference sequence). The CDR3 contains 12 residues. The CDR3 DNA sequence: TGTGCCGTCGCCAGGGAGGTTTTAGGCTACACCTTC. Protein product: CAVAREVLGYTF.

This clone was recorded a few times. The V call is TRBV7-2, the J call TRBJ2-1, with D possibly TRBD2 on 6 matching bases. The ends were cut back, 6 bases at V and 6 bases at J, with 18 bases in the middle. Germline loops: CDR1 SGHTA, CDR2 FQGNSA. There are 15 residues in the CDR3. The CDR3: CASRSPGLMINEQFF. The CDR3 DNA reads as TGTGCCAGCAGGTCTCCGGGACTGATGATCAATGAGCAGTTCTTC.

The chain couples TRBV11-3 to TRBJ2-2, with a possible D match to TRBD2 (6 bases). Germline values: CDR1 SGHNT, CDR2 YENEEA. This CDR3 has 16 amino acids. V was shortened by 2 bases and J by 1 base, with 11 bases between the two germline ends. CDR3 in amino acids: CASSLLGLKNTGELFF. CDR3 DNA sequence: TGTGCCAGCAGCTTACTGGGACTTAAGAACACCGGGGAGCTGTTTTTT.

This sequence joins TRBV19 and TRBJ2-4; D tentatively fits TRBD1 or TRBD2 (5 bases each). Germline V gene sequence: CDR1 LNHDA, CDR2 SQIVND (reference sequence). CDR3 size: 15 residues. V was trimmed by 5 bases and J by 3 bases, leaving 14 bases between them. Written as DNA, the CDR3 is TGTGCCAGTAGTTCAGAAGGGACGGGCAAAAACATTCAGTACTTC. Translating it yields CASSSEGTGKNIQYF.

The chain uses TRBV7-8 and TRBJ1-1; D is perhaps TRBD1 (5 bases). V dropped 1 base and J dropped 3 bases, with 9 bases sitting between them. Germline loops: CDR1 SGHVS, CDR2 FQNEAQ. CDR3 length: 14 amino acids. CDR3 amino acids: CASSLVQADTEAFF. The CDR3 DNA sequence: TGTGCCAGCAGCTTAGTACAGGCGGACACTGAAGCTTTCTTT.

The V and J genes are TRBV7-8 and TRBJ1-2, with a tentative D call TRBD1 (5 bases). Looked up from germline, CDR1 is SGHVS and CDR2 is FQNEAQ. CDR3 length equals 16 residues. Trimming removed 1 base at V and 4 bases at J, with 16 bases between. For the CDR3, the DNA is TGTGCCAGCAGCTTAGGAGGGGAGCAACTAATCTATGGCTACACCTTC. The encoded protein is CASSLGGEQLIYGYTF.

This clone was observed a few times. The chain is built from TRBV5-6 and TRBJ2-5; 9 bases agree with TRBD1. Losses at the gene ends were 3 bases for V and 5 bases for J; bases not matched to a gene: 5. The CDR3 totals 14 residues. CDR1 SGHDT and CDR2 YYEEEE come from the germline V gene. CDR3 in amino acids: CASSSAGTGETQYF. The CDR3 DNA reads as TGTGCCAGCAGCTCCGCCGGGACAGGGGAGACCCAGTACTTC. The variable domain in full, completed from reference TRBV5-6 and TRBJ2-5, reads DAGVTQSPTHLIKTRGQQVTLRCSPKSGHDTVSWYQQALGQGPQFIFQYYEEEERQRGNFPDRFSGHQFPNYSSELNVNALLLGDSALYLCASSSAGTGETQYFGPGTRLLVL.

V gene TRBV7-9 combines with J gene TRBJ2-5; D is uncertain. The V gene's germline CDR1 is SEHNR and CDR2 FQNEAQ (reference sequence). The V gene lost 3 bases and the J gene lost 5 bases, with 10 bases spanning the gap. There are 13 residues in the CDR3. CDR3 residues: CASSFGQWETQYF. In DNA form, the CDR3 reads TGTGCCAGCAGCTTTGGGCAGTGGGAGACCCAGTACTTC.

This clone was recorded a few times. This sequence joins TRBV6-6 and TRBJ2-6, with no clear D. The germline V gene has CDR1 MNHNY and CDR2 SVGAGI (reference sequence). The V end lost 10 bases, the J end lost 0 bases, and 7 bases lay between the germline ends. CDR3 length equals 13 residues. For the CDR3, the DNA is TGTGCCACCGTGGGCTCTGGGGCCAACGTCCTGACTTTC. Its protein is CATVGSGANVLTF.

The chain has TRBV11-2 and TRBJ2-3, with D perhaps matching TRBD2 (6 bases). CDR3 length equals 13 residues. Trimming took off 10 bases at V and 4 bases at J, with 15 bases between the two ends. CDR1 SGHAT and CDR2 FQNNGV come from the germline V gene. This chain's CDR3 is CAIKPGDPDTQYF. The CDR3 DNA reads TGTGCCATTAAACCGGGGGACCCAGATACGCAGTATTTT.

The genes are TRBV15 and TRBJ2-3, with 7 bases identical to TRBD1. Germline V CDR1 and CDR2: LNHNV, YYDKDF (reference sequence). V trimming: 4 bases; J trimming: 0 bases; junction bases outside the gene matches: 4. The CDR3 consists of 15 residues. As DNA, the CDR3 is TGTGCCACCAGCACCAACAGGGGCAGCACAGATACGCAGTATTTT. It specifies CATSTNRGSTDTQYF.

This clone was found a few times. The genes are TRBV30 and TRBJ1-2; a possible D gene is TRBD1 (5 bases). V shed 0 bases and J shed 4 bases, with 6 bases lying between them. Germline values: CDR1 GTSNPN, CDR2 SVGIG (reference sequence). The CDR3 runs 12 residues. The CDR3 region has the DNA TGTGCCTGGAGTGTTACAGGCTATGGCTACACCTTC. Amino acids: CAWSVTGYGYTF.

This clone came up a few times. The chain uses TRBV6-5 and TRBJ1-1; D is perhaps TRBD1 (5 bases). The CDR3 runs to 13 residues. Deletions cut 2 bases from V and 4 bases from J, with 8 bases between. The germline V gene encodes CDR1 MNHEY and CDR2 SVGAGI. CDR3 residues: CASSYDSGTEAFF. The CDR3 bases are TGTGCCAGCAGTTACGACAGTGGCACTGAAGCTTTCTTT.

The chain employs TRBV9 and TRBJ1-2; a weak D match, TRBD1 (6 bases). This CDR3 is 15 amino acids long. Trimming removed 4 bases at V and 5 bases at J, with 18 bases between. The V gene's germline CDR1 is SGDLS and CDR2 YYNGEE. The CDR3: CASSPTGQRLYGYTF. CDR3 DNA sequence: TGTGCCAGCAGCCCTACCGGACAGAGGTTATATGGCTACACCTTC.

This clone was counted a few times. V and J are TRBV27 and TRBJ1-4; D gene ambiguous. The V end lost 5 bases, the J end lost 0 bases, and 7 bases lay between the germline ends. This CDR3 has 14 amino acids. Germline CDR1 and CDR2: MNHEY and SMNVEV (reference sequence). CDR3 loop: CASSGHSTNEKLFF. In DNA form, the CDR3 reads TGTGCCAGCAGTGGCCACTCAACTAATGAAAAACTGTTTTTT.

This clone has a handful of counts. The rearrangement joins TRBV15 to TRBJ2-4, with 9 positions matching TRBD1. The CDR3 is made up of 15 amino acids. Germline-derived CDR1 and CDR2 are LNHNV and YYDKDF (reference sequence). With V trimmed by 2 bases and J by 7 bases, 6 bases remained unmatched. The CDR3 loop reads CATSRPGQGANIQYF. CDR3 sequence (DNA): TGTGCCACCAGCAGACCGGGACAGGGCGCGAACATTCAGTACTTC.